A selection of T cell receptor beta chains follows, all from one sample in a study of T cell responses to AZD1222 COVID-19 vaccine. The repertoire was sequenced with immunoSEQ multiplex PCR; TCRdb's copy has only in-frame clones and lacks some. Among 150,000 to 200,000 clones listed, roughly 93% were seen once. The material sequenced was peripheral blood, taken 28 days after the second dose of the MenACWY control vaccine. These receptors all come from an adult who received the MenACWY meningococcal vaccine as a control. Both conserved end residues are part of each CDR3. The D gene is left open where the match is weak. Size is stated for part of the rows, as once, few or many counts, or as a class when the clone is expanded.

D gene: .
J gene: TRBJ1-5
V gene: TRBV30
clone size: .
CDR3 protein: CAWSQRGASNQPQHF
CDR3 DNA: TGTGCCTGGAGTCAAAGGGGGGCATCCAATCAGCCCCAGCATTTT

D gene: .
J gene: TRBJ1-6
V gene: TRBV30
clone size: .
CDR3 protein: CAWRRGRAPYNSPLHF
CDR3 DNA: TGTGCCTGGAGGCGGGGACGGGCTCCCTATAATTCACCCCTCCACTTT

D gene: TRBD1
J gene: TRBJ2-2
V gene: TRBV5-4
clone size: .
CDR3 protein: CASSLARDRWAGELFF
CDR3 DNA: TGTGCCAGCAGCTTGGCCCGGGACAGGTGGGCCGGGGAGCTGTTTTTT

D gene: TRBD1
J gene: TRBJ2-2
V gene: TRBV5-5
clone size: .
CDR3 protein: CASSPPRDSRTGELFF
CDR3 DNA: TGTGCCAGCAGCCCCCCCAGGGACAGCCGGACCGGGGAGCTGTTTTTT

D gene: TRBD1
J gene: TRBJ1-6
V gene: TRBV5-8
clone size: .
CDR3 protein: CASSQQQGRSPLHF
CDR3 DNA: TGTGCCAGCAGCCAGCAACAGGGGAGATCACCCCTCCACTTT

D gene: .
J gene: TRBJ1-1
V gene: TRBV10-3
clone size: .
CDR3 protein: CAISEPTGTGNTEAFF
CDR3 DNA: TGTGCCATCAGTGAGCCGACCGGCACAGGGAACACTGAAGCTTTCTTT

D gene: .
J gene: TRBJ1-2
V gene: TRBV7-9
clone size: .
CDR3 protein: CASSLGPGQVIYGYTF
CDR3 DNA: TGTGCCAGCAGCTTAGGCCCTGGGCAGGTGATTTATGGCTACACCTTC

D gene: .
J gene: TRBJ2-3
V gene: TRBV19
clone size: .
CDR3 protein: CASSTTPKYTQYF
CDR3 DNA: TGTGCCAGTAGCACCACCCCCAAATATACGCAGTATTTT

D gene: .
J gene: TRBJ2-5
V gene: TRBV7-2
clone size: once
CDR3 protein: CASSLAGPIRETQYF
CDR3 DNA: TGTGCCAGCAGCTTAGCGGGACCGATAAGGGAGACCCAGTACTTC

D gene: .
J gene: TRBJ1-6
V gene: TRBV18
clone size: .
CDR3 protein: CASSREVRDNSPLHF
CDR3 DNA: TGTGCCAGCTCTCGGGAGGTCAGGGATAATTCACCCCTCCACTTT

D gene: .
J gene: TRBJ2-2
V gene: TRBV6-1
clone size: once
CDR3 protein: CASSVGARQGITGELFF
CDR3 DNA: TGTGCCAGCAGTGTGGGGGCGAGGCAGGGGATTACCGGGGAGCTGTTTTTT

D gene: .
J gene: TRBJ1-2
V gene: TRBV5-4
clone size: .
CDR3 protein: CASSPDSYGYTF
CDR3 DNA: TGTGCCAGCAGCCCAGACAGCTATGGCTACACCTTC

D gene: TRBD1
J gene: TRBJ2-2
V gene: TRBV6-5
clone size: .
CDR3 protein: CASSYSGQGIPGELFF
CDR3 DNA: TGTGCCAGCAGTTACTCGGGACAGGGTATCCCCGGGGAGCTGTTTTTT

D gene: TRBD1
J gene: TRBJ2-1
V gene: TRBV11-3
clone size: .
CDR3 protein: CASSLGTGDNNEQFF
CDR3 DNA: TGTGCCAGCAGCTTAGGGACAGGGGACAACAATGAGCAGTTCTTC

D gene: .
J gene: TRBJ1-1
V gene: TRBV7-9
clone size: .
CDR3 protein: CASSPSVSSEAFF
CDR3 DNA: TGTGCCAGCAGCCCCTCAGTTAGCTCTGAAGCTTTCTTT

D gene: .
J gene: TRBJ1-6
V gene: TRBV12-3/TRBV12-4
clone size: .
CDR3 protein: CASTQGLSPLHF
CDR3 DNA: TGTGCCAGCACCCAGGGTCTTTCACCCCTCCACTTT

D gene: .
J gene: TRBJ1-5
V gene: TRBV19
clone size: .
CDR3 protein: CASRSGAGGNQPQHF
CDR3 DNA: TGTGCCAGTAGATCAGGGGCGGGAGGCAATCAGCCCCAGCATTTT

D gene: .
J gene: TRBJ1-2
V gene: TRBV7-9
clone size: .
CDR3 protein: CASSPDGYGYTF
CDR3 DNA: TGTGCCAGCAGCCCGGACGGCTATGGCTACACCTTC

D gene: .
J gene: TRBJ2-1
V gene: TRBV3-1/TRBV3-2
clone size: .
CDR3 protein: CASSQQGGGLGEQFF
CDR3 DNA: TGTGCCAGCAGCCAACAGGGGGGAGGATTAGGTGAGCAGTTCTTC

D gene: .
J gene: TRBJ2-5
V gene: TRBV3-1/TRBV3-2
clone size: .
CDR3 protein: CASSQVKETQYF
CDR3 DNA: TGTGCCAGCAGCCAAGTCAAAGAGACCCAGTACTTC

D gene: .
J gene: TRBJ1-1
V gene: TRBV5-1
clone size: .
CDR3 protein: CASSLRTPGAEAFF
CDR3 DNA: TGCGCCAGCAGCTTGAGGACACCAGGTGCTGAAGCTTTCTTT

D gene: .
J gene: TRBJ2-1
V gene: TRBV30
clone size: .
CDR3 protein: CAWNPSSYNEQFF
CDR3 DNA: TGTGCCTGGAACCCGAGCTCCTACAATGAGCAGTTCTTC

D gene: .
J gene: TRBJ1-1
V gene: TRBV4-1
clone size: once
CDR3 protein: CASSRGRTATEAFF
CDR3 DNA: TGCGCCAGCAGTCGCGGTAGGACAGCCACTGAAGCTTTCTTT

D gene: .
J gene: TRBJ1-4
V gene: TRBV5-1
clone size: .
CDR3 protein: CASSLEKGGSEKLFF
CDR3 DNA: TGCGCCAGCAGCTTGGAGAAGGGGGGAAGTGAAAAACTGTTTTTT

D gene: .
J gene: TRBJ1-2
V gene: TRBV6-6
clone size: .
CDR3 protein: CASNPQGINNYGYTF
CDR3 DNA: TGTGCCAGCAACCCACAGGGAATCAACAACTATGGCTACACCTTC

D gene: TRBD1
J gene: TRBJ1-6
V gene: TRBV27
clone size: .
CDR3 protein: CASSSTGGWIYNSPLHF
CDR3 DNA: TGTGCCAGCAGTTCGACAGGGGGCTGGATATATAATTCACCCCTCCACTTT

D gene: TRBD1
J gene: TRBJ2-7
V gene: TRBV7-9
clone size: .
CDR3 protein: CASSLGTGDHEQYF
CDR3 DNA: TGTGCCAGCAGCCTTGGGACAGGGGACCACGAGCAGTACTTC

D gene: .
J gene: TRBJ1-2
V gene: TRBV21-1
clone size: once
CDR3 protein: CASLGGGQGYTF
CDR3 DNA: TGTGCCAGCCTAGGGGGGGGTCAGGGCTACACCTTC

D gene: .
J gene: TRBJ1-1
V gene: TRBV3-1/TRBV3-2
clone size: .
CDR3 protein: CASRQLEGTEAFF
CDR3 DNA: TGTGCCAGCAGACAGTTGGAGGGCACTGAAGCTTTCTTT

D gene: .
J gene: TRBJ2-2
V gene: TRBV5-1
clone size: .
CDR3 protein: CASSLTVHSNTGELFF
CDR3 DNA: TGCGCCAGCAGCTTGACAGTTCATAGCAACACCGGGGAGCTGTTTTTT

D gene: TRBD1
J gene: TRBJ2-5
V gene: TRBV18
clone size: .
CDR3 protein: CASSPGTGQETQYF
CDR3 DNA: TGTGCCAGCTCACCCGGGACAGGCCAAGAGACCCAGTACTTC

D gene: TRBD1
J gene: TRBJ2-7
V gene: TRBV5-6
clone size: once
CDR3 protein: CASRMTGGASYEQYF
CDR3 DNA: TGTGCCAGCAGAATGACAGGGGGCGCCTCCTACGAGCAGTACTTC

D gene: TRBD1
J gene: TRBJ1-4
V gene: TRBV5-6
clone size: .
CDR3 protein: CASSSRQGNEKLFF
CDR3 DNA: TGTGCCAGCAGCAGTAGACAGGGAAATGAAAAACTGTTTTTT

D gene: TRBD1
J gene: TRBJ1-1
V gene: TRBV27
clone size: once
CDR3 protein: CASSWQGATEAFF
CDR3 DNA: TGTGCCAGCAGTTGGCAGGGGGCGACTGAAGCTTTCTTT

D gene: TRBD1
J gene: TRBJ1-6
V gene: TRBV19
clone size: .
CDR3 protein: CASSAGQGSSPLHF
CDR3 DNA: TGTGCCAGTAGTGCGGGACAGGGAAGTTCACCCCTCCACTTT

D gene: TRBD1
J gene: TRBJ1-1
V gene: TRBV29-1
clone size: .
CDR3 protein: CSYRGGQMNTEAFF
CDR3 DNA: TGCAGCTACCGAGGGGGACAGATGAACACTGAAGCTTTCTTT

D gene: .
J gene: TRBJ2-1
V gene: TRBV19
clone size: .
CDR3 protein: CASSIERAHRGNEQFF
CDR3 DNA: TGTGCCAGTAGTATAGAAAGGGCCCACCGTGGAAATGAGCAGTTCTTC

D gene: TRBD1
J gene: TRBJ1-1
V gene: TRBV3-1/TRBV3-2
clone size: .
CDR3 protein: CASRERTGNTEAFF
CDR3 DNA: TGTGCCAGCAGGGAAAGGACAGGGAACACTGAAGCTTTCTTT

D gene: .
J gene: TRBJ1-2
V gene: TRBV30
clone size: once
CDR3 protein: CAWSVMGHGYGYTF
CDR3 DNA: TGTGCCTGGAGTGTAATGGGGCACGGCTATGGCTACACCTTC

D gene: TRBD1
J gene: TRBJ2-1
V gene: TRBV15
clone size: .
CDR3 protein: CATSVQGQFDEQFF
CDR3 DNA: TGTGCCACCAGCGTACAGGGGCAATTCGATGAGCAGTTCTTC

D gene: .
J gene: TRBJ1-3
V gene: TRBV6-2/TRBV6-3
clone size: .
CDR3 protein: CASSLSGGRNTIYF
CDR3 DNA: TGTGCCAGCAGCCTTAGCGGGGGACGAAACACCATATATTTT

D gene: .
J gene: TRBJ1-1
V gene: TRBV14
clone size: once
CDR3 protein: CASSQALRGNTEAFF
CDR3 DNA: TGTGCCAGCAGCCAAGCGCTCAGGGGGAACACTGAAGCTTTCTTT

D gene: TRBD1
J gene: TRBJ1-1
V gene: TRBV5-8
clone size: .
CDR3 protein: CASRKYRGRNTEAFF
CDR3 DNA: TGTGCCAGCAGGAAATACAGGGGGAGGAACACTGAAGCTTTCTTT

D gene: TRBD1
J gene: TRBJ2-2
V gene: TRBV12-3/TRBV12-4
clone size: .
CDR3 protein: CASDRVGTGELFF
CDR3 DNA: TGTGCCAGCGACAGGGTAGGGACCGGGGAGCTGTTTTTT

D gene: TRBD2
J gene: TRBJ2-7
V gene: TRBV4-1
clone size: .
CDR3 protein: CASSQDQGAGGVSSYEQYF
CDR3 DNA: TGCGCCAGCAGCCAAGATCAAGGCGCGGGGGGGGTGAGCTCCTACGAGCAGTACTTC

D gene: .
J gene: TRBJ1-1
V gene: TRBV3-1/TRBV3-2
clone size: .
CDR3 protein: CASSQGRRGGTEAFF
CDR3 DNA: TGTGCCAGCAGCCAAGGTAGAAGGGGCGGAACTGAAGCTTTCTTT

D gene: .
J gene: TRBJ2-1
V gene: TRBV6-5
clone size: .
CDR3 protein: CASSRRQVNEQFF
CDR3 DNA: TGTGCCAGCAGTCGTCGACAGGTAAATGAGCAGTTCTTC

D gene: .
J gene: TRBJ1-1
V gene: TRBV6-2/TRBV6-3
clone size: .
CDR3 protein: CASSYDPGTNTEAFF
CDR3 DNA: TGTGCCAGCAGTTACGACCCCGGCACGAACACTGAAGCTTTCTTT

D gene: TRBD2
J gene: TRBJ2-3
V gene: TRBV7-2
clone size: .
CDR3 protein: CASSFPSGGRTDTQYF
CDR3 DNA: TGTGCCAGCAGCTTCCCTAGCGGGGGGCGCACAGATACGCAGTATTTT

D gene: TRBD1
J gene: TRBJ2-1
V gene: TRBV5-8
clone size: .
CDR3 protein: CASTGTGGYNEQFF
CDR3 DNA: TGTGCCAGCACCGGGACAGGGGGCTACAATGAGCAGTTCTTC

D gene: .
J gene: TRBJ2-2
V gene: TRBV12-3/TRBV12-4
clone size: few
CDR3 protein: CASSFGARELFF
CDR3 DNA: TGTGCCAGCAGTTTCGGGGCCCGGGAGCTGTTTTTT

D gene: .
J gene: TRBJ1-4
V gene: TRBV7-9
clone size: .
CDR3 protein: CASSLSLGRAPNEKLFF
CDR3 DNA: TGTGCCAGCAGCTTATCCCTTGGAAGGGCCCCAAATGAAAAACTGTTTTTT

D gene: .
J gene: TRBJ2-2
V gene: TRBV5-1
clone size: .
CDR3 protein: CASRQGTSNTGELFF
CDR3 DNA: TGCGCCAGCAGACAAGGGACGTCGAACACCGGGGAGCTGTTTTTT